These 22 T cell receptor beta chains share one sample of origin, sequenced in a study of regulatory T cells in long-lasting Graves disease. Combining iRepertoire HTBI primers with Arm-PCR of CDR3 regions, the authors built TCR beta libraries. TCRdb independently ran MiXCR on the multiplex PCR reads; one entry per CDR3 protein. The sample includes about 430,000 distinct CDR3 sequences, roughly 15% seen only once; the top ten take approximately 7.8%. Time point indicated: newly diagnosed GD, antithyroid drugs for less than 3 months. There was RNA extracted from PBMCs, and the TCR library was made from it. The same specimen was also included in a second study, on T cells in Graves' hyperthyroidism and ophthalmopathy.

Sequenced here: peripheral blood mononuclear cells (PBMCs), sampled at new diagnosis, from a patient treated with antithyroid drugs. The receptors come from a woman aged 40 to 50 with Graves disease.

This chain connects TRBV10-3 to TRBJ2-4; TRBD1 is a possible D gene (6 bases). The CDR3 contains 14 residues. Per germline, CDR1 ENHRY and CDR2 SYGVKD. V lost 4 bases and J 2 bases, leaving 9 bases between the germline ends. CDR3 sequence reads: CAISGGTTKNIQYF. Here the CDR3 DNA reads TGTGCCATCAGTGGGGGGACAACCAAAAACATTCAGTACTTC.

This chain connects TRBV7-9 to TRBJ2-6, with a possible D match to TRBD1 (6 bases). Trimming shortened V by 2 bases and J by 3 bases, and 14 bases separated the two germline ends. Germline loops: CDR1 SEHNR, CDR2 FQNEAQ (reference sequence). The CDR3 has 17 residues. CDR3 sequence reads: CASSLWGWGLGANVLTF. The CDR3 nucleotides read TGTGCCAGCAGCTTATGGGGGTGGGGGCTTGGGGCCAACGTCCTGACTTTC.

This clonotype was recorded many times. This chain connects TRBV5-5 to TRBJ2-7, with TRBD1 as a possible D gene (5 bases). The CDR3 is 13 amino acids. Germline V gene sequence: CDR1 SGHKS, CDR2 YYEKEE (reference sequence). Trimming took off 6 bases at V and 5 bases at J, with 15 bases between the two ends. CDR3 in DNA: TGTGCCAGCAACAGACAAGGGGTCCACGAGCAGTACTTC. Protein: CASNRQGVHEQYF. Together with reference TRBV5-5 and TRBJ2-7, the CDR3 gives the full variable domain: DAGVTQSPTHLIKTRGQQVTLRCSPISGHKSVSWYQQVLGQGPQFIFQYYEKEERGRGNFPDRFSARQFPNYSSELNVNALLLGDSALYLCASNRQGVHEQYFGPGTRLTVT.

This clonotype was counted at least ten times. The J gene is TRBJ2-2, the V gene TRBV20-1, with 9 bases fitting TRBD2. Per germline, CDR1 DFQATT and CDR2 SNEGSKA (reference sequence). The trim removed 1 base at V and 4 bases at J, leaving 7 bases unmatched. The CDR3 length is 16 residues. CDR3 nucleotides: TGCAGTGCTAGAGGTGCTAGCGGGGATACCACCGGGGAGCTGTTTTTT. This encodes CSARGASGDTTGELFF.

The CDR3, as DNA: TGTGCCAGCAGTTATGGTGACATTCAGTACTTC. Translating gives CASSYGDIQYF. This chain connects TRBV6-2 or TRBV6-3 to TRBJ2-4; D not resolved. CDR1 is MNHEY, CDR2 SVGEGT, per germline. Trimming cost V 3 bases and J 8 bases, with 5 bases left between them. The CDR3 totals 11 residues.

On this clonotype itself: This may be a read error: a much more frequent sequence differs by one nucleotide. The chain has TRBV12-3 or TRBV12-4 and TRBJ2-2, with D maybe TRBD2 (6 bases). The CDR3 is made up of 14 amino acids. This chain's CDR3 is CASSVLAWTGEPFF. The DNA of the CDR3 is TGTGCCAGCAGTGTCCTAGCGTGGACCGGGGAGCCGTTTTTT.

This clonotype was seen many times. The CDR3 DNA is TGTGCCAGCAGTTACTTACGGACTAGCGGGAGGGCCAATGAGCAGTTCTTC. Protein sequence: CASSYLRTSGRANEQFF. The rearrangement joins TRBV6-5 to TRBJ2-1, with 15 nucleotides matching TRBD2. The J segment lost 6 bases and the V segment lost 1 base, leaving 4 bases of the junction unmatched. The germline V gene encodes CDR1 MNHEY and CDR2 SVGAGI. This CDR3 is built from 17 residues.

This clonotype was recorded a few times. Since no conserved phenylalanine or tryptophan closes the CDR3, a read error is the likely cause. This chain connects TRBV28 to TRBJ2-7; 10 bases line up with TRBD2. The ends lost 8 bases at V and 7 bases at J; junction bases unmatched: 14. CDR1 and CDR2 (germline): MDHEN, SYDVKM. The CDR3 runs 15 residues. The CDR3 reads CASSRGGAGGGEQYS. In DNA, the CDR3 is TGTGCCAGCTCTAGGGGGGGAGCGGGAGGGGGGGAGCAGTACTCC.

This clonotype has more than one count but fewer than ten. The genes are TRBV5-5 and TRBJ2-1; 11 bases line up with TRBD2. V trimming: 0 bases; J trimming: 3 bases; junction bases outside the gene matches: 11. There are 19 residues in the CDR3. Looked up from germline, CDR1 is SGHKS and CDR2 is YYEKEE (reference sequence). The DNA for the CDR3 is TGTGCCAGCAGCTTGGAACTAGCGGGAGTATTTGGGTACTACAATGAGCAGTTCTTC. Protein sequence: CASSLELAGVFGYYNEQFF. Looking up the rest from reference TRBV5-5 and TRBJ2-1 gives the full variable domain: DAGVTQSPTHLIKTRGQQVTLRCSPISGHKSVSWYQQVLGQGPQFIFQYYEKEERGRGNFPDRFSARQFPNYSSELNVNALLLGDSALYLCASSLELAGVFGYYNEQFFGPGTRLTVL.

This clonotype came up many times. The CDR3 DNA follows: TGCAGTCTCGACGTCCGCTACAATGAGCAGTTCTTC. Translating it yields CSLDVRYNEQFF. The V gene is TRBV20-1, the J gene TRBJ2-1, with D unresolved. Germline-derived CDR1 and CDR2 are DFQATT and SNEGSKA (reference sequence). V lost 8 bases, J lost 3 bases, and 11 bases lay in between. The CDR3 is 12 amino acids.

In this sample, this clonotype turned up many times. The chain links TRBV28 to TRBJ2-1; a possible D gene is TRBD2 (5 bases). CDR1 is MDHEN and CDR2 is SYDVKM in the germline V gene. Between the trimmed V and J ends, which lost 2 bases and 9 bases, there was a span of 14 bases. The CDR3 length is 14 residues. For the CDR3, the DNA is TGTGCCAGCAGTTTACCCGGACTCCCGCTTGAGCAGTTCTTC. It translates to CASSLPGLPLEQFF.

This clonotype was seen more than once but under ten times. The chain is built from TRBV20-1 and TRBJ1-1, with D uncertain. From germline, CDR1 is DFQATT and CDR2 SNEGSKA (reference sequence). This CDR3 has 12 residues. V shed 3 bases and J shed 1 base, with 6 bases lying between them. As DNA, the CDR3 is TGCAGTGCTAGTTGGGCGAACACTGAAGCTTTCTTT. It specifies CSASWANTEAFF.

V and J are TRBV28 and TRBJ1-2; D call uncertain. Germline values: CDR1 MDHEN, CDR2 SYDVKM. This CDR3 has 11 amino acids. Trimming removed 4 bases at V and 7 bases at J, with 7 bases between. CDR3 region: CASSSPFGYTF. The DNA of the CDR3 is TGTGCCAGCAGTTCCCCCTTTGGCTACACCTTC.

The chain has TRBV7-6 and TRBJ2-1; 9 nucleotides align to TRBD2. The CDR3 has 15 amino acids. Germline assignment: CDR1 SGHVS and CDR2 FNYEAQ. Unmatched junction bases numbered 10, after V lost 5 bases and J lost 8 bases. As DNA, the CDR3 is TGTGCCAGCAGCCGTAGCGGGAGCCCCGAGGATGAGCAGTTCTTC. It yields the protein CASSRSGSPEDEQFF.

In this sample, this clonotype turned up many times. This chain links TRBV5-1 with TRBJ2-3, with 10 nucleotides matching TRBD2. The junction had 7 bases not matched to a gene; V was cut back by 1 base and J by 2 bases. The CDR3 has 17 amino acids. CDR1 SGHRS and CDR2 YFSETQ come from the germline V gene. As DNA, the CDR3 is TGCGCCAGCAGCTTGAGGAGGACTAGCGGAAACACAGATACGCAGTATTTT. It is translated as CASSLRRTSGNTDTQYF.

The CDR3 coding sequence is TGTGCCAGCAGCGTAGATAATTCACCCCTCCACTTT. Amino acid sequence: CASSVDNSPLHF. The chain links TRBV9 to TRBJ1-6; D not certain. The CDR3 length is 12 residues. The V end was cut by 0 bases, the J end by 5 bases, with 0 bases between. CDR1 and CDR2 from the germline V gene are SGDLS and YYNGEE.

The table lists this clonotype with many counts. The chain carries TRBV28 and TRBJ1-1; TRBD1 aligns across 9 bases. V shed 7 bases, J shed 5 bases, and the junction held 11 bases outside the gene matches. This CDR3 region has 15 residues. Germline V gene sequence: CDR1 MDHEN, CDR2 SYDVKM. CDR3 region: CASTNPGQGRTEAFF. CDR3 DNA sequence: TGTGCCAGCACCAATCCGGGACAGGGAAGGACTGAAGCTTTCTTT.

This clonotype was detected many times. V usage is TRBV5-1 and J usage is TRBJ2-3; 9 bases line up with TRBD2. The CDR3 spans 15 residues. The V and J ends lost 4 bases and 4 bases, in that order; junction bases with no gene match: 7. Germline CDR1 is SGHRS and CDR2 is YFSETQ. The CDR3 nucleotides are TGCGCCAGCAGCCCCGCGGGGGGGTTTCCAGATACGCAGTATTTT. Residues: CASSPAGGFPDTQYF.

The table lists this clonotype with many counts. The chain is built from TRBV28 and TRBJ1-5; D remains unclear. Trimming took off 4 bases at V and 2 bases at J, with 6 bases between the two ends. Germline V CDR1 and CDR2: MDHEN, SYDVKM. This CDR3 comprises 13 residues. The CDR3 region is CASSYGRNQPQHF. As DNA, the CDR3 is TGTGCCAGCAGTTATGGGCGCAATCAGCCCCAGCATTTT.

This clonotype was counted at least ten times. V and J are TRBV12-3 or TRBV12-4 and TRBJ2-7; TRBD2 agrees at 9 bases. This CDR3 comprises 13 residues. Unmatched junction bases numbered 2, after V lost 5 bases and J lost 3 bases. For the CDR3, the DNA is TGTGCCAGCAGTATGACTAGCGGCTACGAGCAGTACTTC. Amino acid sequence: CASSMTSGYEQYF.

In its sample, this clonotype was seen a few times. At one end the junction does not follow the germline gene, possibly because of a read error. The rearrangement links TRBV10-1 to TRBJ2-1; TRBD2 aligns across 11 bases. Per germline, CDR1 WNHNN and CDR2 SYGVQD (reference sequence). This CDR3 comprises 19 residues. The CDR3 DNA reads TGCGCCAGCAGTGAGTACTGTCCTAGCGGGAGGCCATACCACAATGAGCAGTCCTTC. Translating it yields CASSEYCPSGRPYHNEQSF.

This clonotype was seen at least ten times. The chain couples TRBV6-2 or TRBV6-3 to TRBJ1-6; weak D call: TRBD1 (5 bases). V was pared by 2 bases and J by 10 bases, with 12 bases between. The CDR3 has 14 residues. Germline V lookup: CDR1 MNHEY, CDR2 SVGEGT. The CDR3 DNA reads TGTGCCAGCAGTTACGAGACAGTCTGGTCACCCCTCCACTTT. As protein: CASSYETVWSPLHF.